These 15 T cell receptor beta chains share one sample of origin, sequenced in a study of blood T cell repertoires in COVID-19. The table came from immunoSEQ multiplex PCR; TCRdb's copy has only in-frame clones and leaves some out. The table records about 140,000 clones, about three quarters of them present only once. The source material was peripheral blood. These receptors were collected from a woman in her 50s with active or convalescent COVID-19.

The rearrangement joins TRBV12-3 or TRBV12-4 to TRBJ2-7, with D possibly being TRBD1 (6 bases). V lost 4 bases and J lost 3, with 10 bases in between. This CDR3 has 13 amino acids. CDR3 sequence reads: CASSSQQGYEQYF. The CDR3 nucleotides read TGTGCCAGCAGTTCCCAACAGGGCTACGAGCAGTACTTC.

V usage is TRBV7-2 and J usage is TRBJ1-1; D not resolved. The CDR3 contains 15 residues. V lost 4 bases, J lost 7 bases, and 19 bases lay in between. Germline V gives CDR1 SGHTA, CDR2 FQGNSA. The CDR3 DNA sequence: TGTGCCAGCAGCTCCTATAGGCCTCCTGAGGGTGAAGCTTTCTTT. It translates to CASSSYRPPEGEAFF.

The V call is TRBV7-9, the J call TRBJ2-3; 14 nucleotides match TRBD2. Per the germline V gene, CDR1 is SEHNR and CDR2 is FQNEAQ (reference sequence). CDR3 length equals 17 residues. Trimming cost V 6 bases and J 2 bases; bases outside gene matches: 7. The CDR3 region is CASSRGTSGSYTDTQYF. The CDR3 DNA is TGTGCCAGCAGTCGCGGGACTAGCGGGAGCTACACAGATACGCAGTATTTT.

J is TRBJ1-2 and V is TRBV6-5, with D unclear. V lost 4 bases and J 7 bases, leaving 13 bases between the germline ends. Germline V gene sequence: CDR1 MNHEY, CDR2 SVGAGI. The CDR3 length is 13 residues. Written as DNA, the CDR3 is TGTGCCAGCAGTTCGGGCGGGTATGTTGGCTACACCTTC. Translated: CASSSGGYVGYTF.

This rearrangement joins TRBV5-1 to TRBJ1-4; D is undetermined. The germline gives CDR1 SGHRS, CDR2 YFSETQ. The V gene lost 0 bases and the J gene lost 8 bases, with 5 bases spanning the gap. The CDR3 consists of 12 residues. The CDR3 DNA reads as TGCGCCAGCAGCTTGGATCGGGAAAAACTGTTTTTT. This codes for CASSLDREKLFF.

Turning to this clone: Germline is not matched at one junction end, which may reflect a read error. The rearrangement joins TRBV6-5 to TRBJ2-7; TRBD2 aligns across 14 bases. Germline CDR1 reads MNHEY; CDR2 reads SVGAGI. This CDR3 contains 15 residues. The CDR3 loop reads CASSNSGTSGSWQYF. The CDR3 nucleotides read TGTGCCAGCAGTAACTCCGGGACTAGCGGGAGTTGGCAGTACTTC.

This rearrangement joins TRBV24-1 to TRBJ2-1, with D tentatively TRBD2 (6 bases). CDR1 KGHDR and CDR2 SFDVKD come from the germline V gene. CDR3 size: 16 residues. V shed 3 bases and J shed 9 bases, with 20 bases lying between them. The CDR3 is CATSDPTGDSRSEQFF. The CDR3, as DNA: TGTGCCACCAGTGATCCCACGGGGGACTCTCGCAGTGAGCAGTTCTTC.

This chain uses TRBV18 with TRBJ1-1, with 7 bases matching TRBD1. The germline CDR1 and CDR2 sequences are KGHSH and LQKENI. V lost 3 bases, J lost 2 bases, and 9 bases stayed unmatched. There are 16 residues in the CDR3. The CDR3 DNA sequence: TGTGCCAGCTCACCCCTATCACAGGGGACTAACACTGAAGCTTTCTTT. Residues: CASSPLSQGTNTEAFF.

The chain recombines TRBV5-1 with TRBJ2-1; no reliable D call. Germline lookup yields CDR1 SGHRS and CDR2 YFSETQ. The CDR3 covers 12 residues. Trimming shortened V by 5 bases and J by 10 bases, and 13 bases separated the two germline ends. The DNA of the CDR3 is TGCGCCAGCAGACCCGGTACACAGGAGCAGTTCTTC. It codes for CASRPGTQEQFF.

J is TRBJ1-1 and V is TRBV19, with TRBD1 matching 11 bases. The CDR3 loop spans 15 amino acids. Trimming cost V 7 bases and J 5 bases; bases outside gene matches: 9. Germline V gene lookup returns CDR1 LNHDA and CDR2 SQIVND (reference sequence). Written as DNA, the CDR3 is TGTGCCAGTAATTCCCGGACAGGGGGCCGGACTGAAGCTTTCTTT. It encodes CASNSRTGGRTEAFF.

The rearrangement joins TRBV5-4 to TRBJ1-3, with D possibly matching TRBD1 (6 bases). Germline lookup yields CDR1 SGHNT and CDR2 YYREEE (reference sequence). Trimming pared 0 bases from V and 8 bases from J, leaving 15 bases between. The CDR3 is 15 residues long. CDR3 region: CASSLDAGAMDTIYF. The CDR3 DNA follows: TGTGCCAGCAGCTTGGATGCGGGGGCGATGGACACCATATATTTT.

The V call is TRBV4-3, the J call TRBJ2-6; TRBD1 matches 8 bases. CDR1 is LGHNA and CDR2 is YSLEER in the germline V gene. CDR3 size: 18 residues. The V and J ends lost 1 base and 4 bases, in that order; junction bases with no gene match: 9. The DNA of the CDR3 is TGCGCCAGCAGCCAAGGGGCAGGGGGCGCGGGAGGGGCCAACGTCCTGACTTTC. Its translation is CASSQGAGGAGGANVLTF.

V and J are TRBV19 and TRBJ1-6; D might be TRBD1 (5 bases). The germline CDR1 and CDR2 sequences are LNHDA and SQIVND (reference sequence). Deletions cut 6 bases from V and 4 bases from J, with 10 bases between. The CDR3 spans 14 residues. CDR3 residues: CASRAGIYNSPLHF. The CDR3 DNA is TGTGCCAGTAGGGCAGGGATTTATAATTCACCCCTCCACTTT.

The genes are TRBV11-3 and TRBJ2-2, with D unresolved. The CDR3 runs 12 residues. Germline values: CDR1 SGHNT, CDR2 YENEEA. V lost 5 bases, J lost 6 bases, and 7 bases lay in between. CDR3 nucleotide sequence: TGTGCCAGCAGCCCCTATTCCGGGGAGCTGTTTTTT. Translated, it gives CASSPYSGELFF.

V usage is TRBV6-5 and J usage is TRBJ2-5; 7 bases map to TRBD2. Germline V gene lookup returns CDR1 MNHEY and CDR2 SVGAGI. After removal of 9 bases from V and 1 base from J, the junction contained 11 bases not matched to a gene. CDR3 length: 15 residues. CDR3 region: CASYAAGDLQETQYF. The CDR3 DNA reads as TGTGCCAGTTACGCGGCGGGGGACCTCCAAGAGACCCAGTACTTC.